The source of this TCR beta chain is a study of spatial heterogeneity in lung cancer. V was pared by 0 bases and J by 0 bases, with 9 bases between. The CDR3 loop spans 15 amino acids. CDR1 and CDR2 from the germline V gene are SGHRS and YFSETQ. The sample's time point: sample taken at primary tumor resection. Material for sequencing was whole RNA from tumor, nontumor lung or frozen PBMC, left unsorted. The donor population consisted of approximately 70 patients with untreated, early-stage non-small cell lung cancer. This clonotype was detected only once. Since it is a stray read in a library aimed at alpha chains, this beta chain has a size that is not meaningful. Every cDNA TCR molecule received its own unique molecular identifier. TCRdb re-called the 5' RACE reads with MiXCR, one entry per CDR3 protein. This table has about 5,000 distinct CDR3 sequences, about a sixth appearing once.

This specimen consisted of normal lung tissue next to the tumor, obtained at surgery. The TCR was taken from a male donor with early-stage non-small cell lung cancer. The chain joins TRBV5-1 to TRBJ2-5; D is unclear. The CDR3 sequence is CASSLGMAYQETQYF. As DNA, the CDR3 is TGCGCCAGCAGCTTGGGTATGGCCTACCAAGAGACCCAGTACTTC.